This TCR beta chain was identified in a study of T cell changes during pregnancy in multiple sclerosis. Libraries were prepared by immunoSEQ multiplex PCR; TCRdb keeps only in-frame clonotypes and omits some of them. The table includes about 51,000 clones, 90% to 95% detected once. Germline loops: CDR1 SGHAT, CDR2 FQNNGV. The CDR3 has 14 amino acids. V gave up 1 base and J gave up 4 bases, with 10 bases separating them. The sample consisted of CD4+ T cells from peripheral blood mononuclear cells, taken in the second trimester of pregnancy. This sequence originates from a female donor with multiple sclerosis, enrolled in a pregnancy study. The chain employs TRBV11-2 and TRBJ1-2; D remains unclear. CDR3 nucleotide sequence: TGTGCCAGCAGCTTAGGCGGGGTCTCCTATGGCTACACCTTC. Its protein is CASSLGGVSYGYTF.